The 11 T cell receptor beta chains below were found in one sample sequenced in a study of shared clonotypes between healthy human individuals (dated by TCRdb to about 2020). The method behind the library was the immunoSEQ multiplex PCR assay. TCRdb stores this immuneACCESS table with in-frame sequences only. Part of the clones is absent; in the studies checked, under half of the shortfall reflects unresolved V genes, and no reason is known for the rest. A total of 1 million to 1.2 million clones appear in this sample, approximately 75% of them only once. The biggest ten clones account for about 0.89% of the sample. The source material was memory CD4+ T cells from PBMCs. Taken with the paper, the label for cell subset or site translates to: CD45RA-negative fraction. These receptor sequences come from a young man in good health. Some clones in this sample may be carry-over from other donors' samples.

This clone has a handful of counts. The rearrangement joins TRBV28 to TRBJ2-1, with a weak D call TRBD2 (5 bases). The CDR3 sequence is 16 residues long. V was shortened by 5 bases and J by 0 bases, with 14 bases between the two germline ends. CDR1 is MDHEN and CDR2 is SYDVKM in the germline V gene. The CDR3 here is CASSPGSLSSYNEQFF. The CDR3 DNA reads TGTGCCAGCAGTCCGGGAAGCCTGAGCTCCTACAATGAGCAGTTCTTC.

The CDR3 reads CASTSGRASATGELFF. The CDR3 DNA sequence: TGTGCCAGCACTAGCGGGAGGGCGTCGGCCACCGGGGAGCTGTTTTTT. The chain combines TRBV9 with TRBJ2-2, with TRBD2 matching 12 bases. The germline gives CDR1 SGDLS, CDR2 YYNGEE. V shed 6 bases, J shed 4 bases, and the junction held 7 bases outside the gene matches. There are 16 residues in the CDR3. The variable domain in full, with the rest retrieved from reference TRBV9 and TRBJ2-2, is DSGVTQTPKHLITATGQRVTLRCSPRSGDLSVYWYQQSLDQGLQFLIQYYNGEERAKGNILERFSAQQFPDLHSELNLSSLELGDSALYFCASTSGRASATGELFFGEGSRLTVL.

On this clone itself: At one end, the junction sequence differs from germline, possibly due to a read error. The chain combines TRBV18 with TRBJ1-5, with D possibly matching TRBD1 (6 bases). Germline assignment: CDR1 KGHSH and CDR2 LQKENI. The CDR3 sequence is 15 residues long. CDR3 bases: TGTGCCAGCTCATCCAATGACAGGCGCAATCGGCCCCAGCATTTT. Its protein is CASSSNDRRNRPQHF.

The chain employs TRBV4-2 and TRBJ2-2; TRBD2 might be the D (5 bases). V lost 4 bases and J lost 7, with 13 bases in between. Germline CDR1 and CDR2: LGHNA and YNFKEQ. This CDR3 has 14 amino acids. The CDR3 coding sequence is TGTGCCAGCAGCCCTCGATTGCGGGTCGGGGAGCTGTTTTTT. It is translated as CASSPRLRVGELFF.

The CDR3 coding sequence is TGTGCCAGCAGCTTAGCAGGGACAGACTACAATGAGCAGTTCTTC. This sequence encodes CASSLAGTDYNEQFF. V is TRBV7-2 and J is TRBJ2-1; 7 positions agree with TRBD1. Germline V lookup: CDR1 SGHTA, CDR2 FQGNSA. V was clipped by 0 bases and J by 3 bases; unmatched bases: 2. The CDR3 loop spans 15 amino acids.

CDR3 coding DNA: TGTGCCAGCTCACCAGGGACAGGAGATAACTATGGCTACACCTTC. Its protein product is CASSPGTGDNYGYTF. The rearrangement links TRBV18 to TRBJ1-2; 8 bases match TRBD1. CDR3 length: 15 amino acids. The ends lost 2 bases at V and 1 base at J; junction bases unmatched: 3. Germline V gives CDR1 KGHSH, CDR2 LQKENI.

This clone has only a few counts. The rearrangement uses TRBV2 and TRBJ1-1; perhaps TRBD1 as D (5 bases). V was shortened by 7 bases and J by 1 base, with 19 bases between the two germline ends. CDR3 size: 16 residues. Per germline, CDR1 SNHLY and CDR2 FYNNEI. The CDR3 reads CASTVGTGGWNTEAFF. Here the CDR3 DNA reads TGTGCCAGCACTGTTGGGACCGGGGGTTGGAACACTGAAGCTTTCTTT.

V and J are TRBV5-1 and TRBJ2-7; D is possibly TRBD1 or TRBD2 (5 bases each). The germline V gene has CDR1 SGHRS and CDR2 YFSETQ. The CDR3 is made up of 15 amino acids. V lost 4 bases and J lost 1, with 15 bases in between. This CDR3 reads CASSPDGAGSYEQYF. CDR3 nucleotide sequence: TGCGCCAGCAGCCCTGACGGGGCAGGGTCCTACGAGCAGTACTTC.

The V and J genes are TRBV6-5 and TRBJ2-2; weak D call: TRBD1 (5 bases). Germline V gene lookup returns CDR1 MNHEY and CDR2 SVGAGI. The CDR3 contains 14 residues. Trimming took off 3 bases at V and 6 bases at J, with 11 bases between the two ends. The CDR3 DNA follows: TGTGCCAGCAGTTATGACCCAGGGCCCGGGGAGCTGTTTTTT. Translation: CASSYDPGPGELFF.

The CDR3 DNA is TGTGCCAGCAGCCCCGGGACTAGCGGGCGGGAGACCCAGTACTTC. It is translated as CASSPGTSGRETQYF. J is TRBJ2-5 and V is TRBV11-2; TRBD2 matches at 12 bases. With V trimmed by 5 bases and J by 5 bases, 6 bases remained unmatched. Per germline, CDR1 SGHAT and CDR2 FQNNGV. CDR3 length: 15 amino acids.

This sequence joins TRBV6-6 and TRBJ2-1; TRBD1 matches 7 bases. The V and J ends lost 11 bases and 0 bases, in that order; junction bases with no gene match: 10. CDR3 length: 15 amino acids. Looked up from germline, CDR1 is MNHNY and CDR2 is SVGAGI (reference sequence). CDR3 DNA sequence: TGTGCCCACCGAGGGGGCTTAAGCTCCTACAATGAGCAGTTCTTC. Encoded protein: CAHRGGLSSYNEQFF.